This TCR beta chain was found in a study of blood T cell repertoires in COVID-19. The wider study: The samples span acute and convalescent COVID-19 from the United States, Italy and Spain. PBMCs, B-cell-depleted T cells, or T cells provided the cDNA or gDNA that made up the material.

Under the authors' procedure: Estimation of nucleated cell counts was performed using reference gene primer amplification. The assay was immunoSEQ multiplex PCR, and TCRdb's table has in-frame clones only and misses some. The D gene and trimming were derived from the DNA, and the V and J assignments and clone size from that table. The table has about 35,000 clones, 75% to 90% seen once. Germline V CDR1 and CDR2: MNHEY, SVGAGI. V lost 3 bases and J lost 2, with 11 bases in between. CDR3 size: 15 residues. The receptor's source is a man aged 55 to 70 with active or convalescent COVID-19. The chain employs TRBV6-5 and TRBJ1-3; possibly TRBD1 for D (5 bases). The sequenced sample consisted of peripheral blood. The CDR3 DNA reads TGTGCCAGCAGTTATACAGGAGCTCCTGGAAACACCATATATTTT. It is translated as CASSYTGAPGNTIYF.